Below are 13 T cell receptor beta chains sequenced from a single sample in a study of T cell responses to AZD1222 COVID-19 vaccine. Some clones are missing from TCRdb's copy, which holds only in-frame ones; the method was immunoSEQ multiplex PCR. Of about 86,000 clones listed, 70% to 85% are singletons. Sample: peripheral blood, taken on day 0 of AZD1222 vaccination. These receptors all stem from an adult in good health.

The V call is TRBV9, the J call TRBJ2-2; D remains ambiguous. Germline CDR1 and CDR2: SGDLS and YYNGEE. V shed 2 bases and J shed 2 bases, with 13 bases lying between them. This CDR3 is 16 amino acids long. CDR3 in amino acids: CASSVTPSANTGELFF. The DNA of the CDR3 is TGTGCCAGCAGCGTGACCCCCTCAGCCAACACCGGGGAGCTGTTTTTT. The full variable domain, with the rest looked up from reference TRBV9 and TRBJ2-2, is DSGVTQTPKHLITATGQRVTLRCSPRSGDLSVYWYQQSLDQGLQFLIQYYNGEERAKGNILERFSAQQFPDLHSELNLSSLELGDSALYFCASSVTPSANTGELFFGEGSRLTVL.

The chain carries TRBV12-3 or TRBV12-4 and TRBJ2-7; no clear D gene. The V end was cut by 6 bases, the J end by 5 bases, with 14 bases between. CDR3 length equals 13 residues. CDR3 bases: TGTGCCAGCAGCCCCCGCAGGTACAACGAGCAGTACTTC. Protein: CASSPRRYNEQYF.

This rearrangement joins TRBV28 to TRBJ1-6; a possible D gene is TRBD1 (6 bases). CDR3 length equals 14 residues. V shed 4 bases and J shed 7 bases, with 11 bases lying between them. CDR1 and CDR2 from the germline V gene are MDHEN and SYDVKM. CDR3 sequence (DNA): TGTGCCAGCAGTTCACCAGGGGAGAATTCACCCCTCCACTTT. Amino acids: CASSSPGENSPLHF.

This rearrangement joins TRBV7-2 to TRBJ1-2; 7 bases are shared with TRBD1. The V gene end was trimmed by 6 bases and the J gene end by 4 bases; junction bases not matched to a gene: 11. The germline V gene has CDR1 SGHTA and CDR2 FQGNSA. This CDR3 is built from 15 residues. CDR3 in DNA: TGTGCCAGCAGTCCATCAGGGGGGGAAAGCTATGGCTACACCTTC. It codes for CASSPSGGESYGYTF. The whole variable domain, remainder taken from reference TRBV7-2 and TRBJ1-2, is GAGVSQSPSNKVTEKGKDVELRCDPISGHTALYWYRQSLGQGLEFLIYFQGNSAPDKSGLPSDRFSAERTGGSVSTLTIQRTQQEDSAVYLCASSPSGGESYGYTFGSGTRLTVV.

The chain links TRBV7-8 to TRBJ1-2; D gene ambiguous. Germline CDR1 reads SGHVS; CDR2 reads FQNEAQ. The CDR3 loop spans 13 amino acids. V was trimmed by 5 bases and J by 8 bases, leaving 15 bases between them. The CDR3 spells CASSQDPGKGYTF. The DNA of the CDR3 is TGTGCCAGCAGCCAAGACCCGGGAAAGGGCTACACCTTC.

This chain connects TRBV7-2 to TRBJ1-3; D call uncertain. The CDR3 extends over 16 amino acids. CDR1 and CDR2 (germline): SGHTA, FQGNSA. V gave up 5 bases and J gave up 3 bases, with 17 bases separating them. The CDR3 protein is CASSLLLPLFGNTIYF. CDR3 sequence (DNA): TGTGCCAGCAGCCTCCTCCTTCCTCTCTTTGGAAACACCATATATTTT.

The DNA for the CDR3 is TGTGCCAGCAGCCAACAGACAGGGGACTACGAGCAGTACTTC. It yields the protein CASSQQTGDYEQYF. The rearrangement joins TRBV14 to TRBJ2-7; 8 bases line up with TRBD1. CDR3 size: 14 residues. The J segment lost 3 bases and the V segment lost 2 bases, leaving 3 bases of the junction unmatched. Per germline, CDR1 SGHDN and CDR2 FVKESK.

This chain connects TRBV24-1 to TRBJ2-2, with a tentative D call TRBD2 (5 bases). The CDR3 covers 13 residues. Germline V gene lookup returns CDR1 KGHDR and CDR2 SFDVKD. V shed 4 bases and J shed 10 bases, with 12 bases lying between them. In nucleotides, the CDR3 is TGTGCCACCAGTGAGGCGGGCTTTGAGGAGCTGTTTTTT. Protein product: CATSEAGFEELFF.

CDR3 protein: CASRTGEGSGNTIYF. As DNA, the CDR3 is TGTGCCAGCAGAACAGGGGAAGGCTCTGGAAACACCATATATTTT. J is TRBJ1-3 and V is TRBV6-5, with 7 bases matching TRBD1. Germline CDR1 is MNHEY and CDR2 is SVGAGI. This CDR3 region has 15 residues. After removal of 6 bases from V and 0 bases from J, the junction contained 5 bases not matched to a gene.

In its sample, this clone was seen a few times. This sequence joins TRBV10-3 and TRBJ2-1; 7 bases are a match to TRBD2. The CDR3 contains 15 residues. V lost 0 bases and J lost 7; bases outside the gene matches: 6. Germline V gene data show CDR1 as ENHRY and CDR2 as SYGVKD. The CDR3 is CAISESTSRLNEQFF. The CDR3 DNA reads as TGTGCCATCAGTGAGTCGACTAGCCGGTTAAATGAGCAGTTCTTC.

This clone has only one observation. The V and J genes are TRBV12-3 or TRBV12-4 and TRBJ1-5; no clear D. The CDR3 loop spans 13 amino acids. The V end was cut by 2 bases, the J end by 1 base, with 3 bases between. CDR3 nucleotides: TGTGCCAGCAGTTTAACGAGCAATCAGCCCCAGCATTTT. The encoded protein is CASSLTSNQPQHF.

The gene calls are TRBV11-2 and TRBJ1-2, with a possible D match to TRBD1 (5 bases). The CDR3 length is 16 residues. Trimming took off 5 bases at V and 1 base at J, with 17 bases between the two ends. Germline V lookup: CDR1 SGHAT, CDR2 FQNNGV. CDR3 DNA sequence: TGTGCCAGCAGCGGGGGACCGGACACCTTTAACTATGGCTACACCTTC. This translates into CASSGGPDTFNYGYTF.

This clone was detected only once. The rearrangement uses TRBV7-8 and TRBJ1-1; D call uncertain. Trimming pared 1 base from V and 6 bases from J, leaving 12 bases between. CDR1 and CDR2 from the germline V gene are SGHVS and FQNEAQ. CDR3 length equals 14 residues. The CDR3 DNA reads as TGTGCCAGCAGCTTAGGATTAAGGGCGCCTGAAGCTTTCTTT. Residues: CASSLGLRAPEAFF.